This TCR beta chain emerged from a study of T cell repertoires in cytomegalovirus infection. TCRdb ran MiXCR on the reads and lists one entry per CDR3 protein. The repertoire holds approximately 71,000 distinct CDR3 sequences, with more than 3% as singletons. There are many counts of this clonotype. Germline loops: CDR1 SGHVS, CDR2 FQNEAQ. This CDR3 has 13 amino acids. The V segment lost 5 bases and the J segment 9 bases; nucleotides outside the gene matches: 5. The TCR originated in a human donor in good health (CMV status not recorded). Some clones in this sample may be carry-over from other donors' samples. Sequenced input: PBMCs. The chain has TRBV7-8 and TRBJ2-5, with 11 bases aligning to TRBD2. The CDR3 spells CASSGSGGGPQYF. The CDR3 DNA is TGTGCCAGCAGCGGTAGCGGGGGGGGCCCCCAGTACTTC.